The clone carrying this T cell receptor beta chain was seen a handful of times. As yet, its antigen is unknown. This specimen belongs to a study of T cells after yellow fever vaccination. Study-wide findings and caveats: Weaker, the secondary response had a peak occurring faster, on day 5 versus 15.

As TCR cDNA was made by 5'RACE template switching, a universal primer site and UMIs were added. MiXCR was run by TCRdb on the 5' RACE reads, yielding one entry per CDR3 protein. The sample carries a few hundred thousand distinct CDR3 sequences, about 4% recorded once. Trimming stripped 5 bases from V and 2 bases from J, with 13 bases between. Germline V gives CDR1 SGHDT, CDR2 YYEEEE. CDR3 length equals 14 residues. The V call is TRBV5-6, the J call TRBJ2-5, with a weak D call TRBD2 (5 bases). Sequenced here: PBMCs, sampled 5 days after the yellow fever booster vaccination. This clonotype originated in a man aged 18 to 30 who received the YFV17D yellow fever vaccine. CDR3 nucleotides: TGTGCCAGCAGTTCAGCGAGGGTACAAGAGACCCAGTACTTC. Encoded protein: CASSSARVQETQYF. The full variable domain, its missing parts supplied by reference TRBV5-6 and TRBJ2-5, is DAGVTQSPTHLIKTRGQQVTLRCSPKSGHDTVSWYQQALGQGPQFIFQYYEEEERQRGNFPDRFSGHQFPNYSSELNVNALLLGDSALYLCASSSARVQETQYFGPGTRLLVL.